Listed here is a single T cell receptor (beta chain). The antigen is unknown. The PCR ran on 60 Vbeta and 13 Jbeta primers. The method was immunoSEQ multiplex PCR; TCRdb's version includes in-frame clones alone and lacks a portion of them. Of about 82,000 clones listed, around three fifths were seen once; the top ten hold about 15%. The data stem from a study of cytomegalovirus exposure and HLA in healthy donors. Study results and limitations: A later analysis found TCR association rates differed by HLA locus, highest for DRB1 and lowest for HLA-C.

There are 12 residues in the CDR3. Trimming cost V 2 bases and J 5 bases, with 6 bases left between them. CDR1 and CDR2 from the germline V gene are SGHRS and YFSETQ. The chain is built from TRBV5-1 and TRBJ2-3; no clear D gene. This clonotype was sampled from a woman aged 40 to 50 in good health and CMV-seropositive. Source material: PBMCs. CDR3 in amino acids: CASSFVRDTQYF. CDR3 nucleotide sequence: TGCGCCAGCAGCTTCGTCAGAGATACGCAGTATTTT.